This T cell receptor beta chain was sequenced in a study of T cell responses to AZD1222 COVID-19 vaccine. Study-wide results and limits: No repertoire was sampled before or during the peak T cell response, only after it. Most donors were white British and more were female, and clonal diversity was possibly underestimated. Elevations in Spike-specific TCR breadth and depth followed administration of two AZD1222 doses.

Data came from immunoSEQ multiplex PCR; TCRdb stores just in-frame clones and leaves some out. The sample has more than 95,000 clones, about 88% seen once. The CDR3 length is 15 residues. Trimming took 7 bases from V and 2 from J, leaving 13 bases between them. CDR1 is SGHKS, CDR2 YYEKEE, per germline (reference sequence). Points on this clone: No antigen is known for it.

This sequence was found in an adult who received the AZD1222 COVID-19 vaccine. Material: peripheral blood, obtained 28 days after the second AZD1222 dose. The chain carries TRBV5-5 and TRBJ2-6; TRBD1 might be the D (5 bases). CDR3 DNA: TGTGCCAGCCTCCTATCAGGGACTGGGGCCAACGTCCTGACTTTC. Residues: CASLLSGTGANVLTF.